The 17 T cell receptor beta chains below all came from one sample that was sequenced in a study of blood T cell repertoires in COVID-19. Only in-frame clones appear in the TCRdb table, and some are missing; sequencing was by immunoSEQ multiplex PCR. The table includes fewer than 70,000 clones, around 84% detected once. Sequenced material: peripheral blood. These receptors all come from a woman between 55 and 75 years old with acute or convalescent COVID-19.

This chain uses TRBV19 with TRBJ1-6; D is possibly TRBD1 (6 bases). V was cut by 1 base and J by 8 bases, with 12 bases left in between. The CDR3 spans 15 residues. Looked up from germline, CDR1 is LNHDA and CDR2 is SQIVND (reference sequence). The CDR3 loop is CASSIAGTRDSPLHF. The CDR3 coding sequence is TGTGCCAGTAGTATAGCGGGGACAAGAGATTCACCCCTCCACTTT.

This clone was detected once. The J gene is TRBJ1-5, the V gene TRBV2, with a weak D call TRBD1 (5 bases). Trimming removed 7 bases from V and 6 bases from J, with 13 bases in between. Germline values: CDR1 SNHLY, CDR2 FYNNEI. The CDR3 runs to 13 residues. CDR3: CASNPGGVQPQHF. The DNA of the CDR3 is TGTGCCAGCAACCCCGGGGGGGTTCAGCCCCAGCATTTT.

This clone was seen a single time. The rearrangement links TRBV29-1 to TRBJ1-2; no clear D. Trimming removed 3 bases at V and 3 bases at J, with 20 bases between. Germline CDR1 is SQVTM and CDR2 is ANQGSEA. This CDR3 has 16 amino acids. CDR3: CSVEIWIGTGDYGYTF. DNA for the CDR3: TGCAGCGTTGAGATATGGATCGGTACCGGGGACTATGGCTACACCTTC.

V is TRBV5-1 and J is TRBJ1-4; TRBD1 aligns across 7 bases. CDR1 is SGHRS and CDR2 is YFSETQ in the germline V gene. This CDR3 spans 16 amino acids. With V trimmed by 0 bases and J by 8 bases, 10 bases remained unmatched. This chain's CDR3 is CASSLGSTGWGEKLFF. The DNA for the CDR3 is TGCGCCAGCAGCTTGGGATCGACAGGGTGGGGAGAAAAACTGTTTTTT.

The chain joins TRBV18 to TRBJ2-3; TRBD2 might be the D (6 bases). This CDR3 contains 15 residues. Trimming took 1 base from V and 4 from J, leaving 12 bases between them. Germline values: CDR1 KGHSH, CDR2 LQKENI. CDR3 amino acids: CASSPRAGSADTQYF. The DNA for the CDR3 is TGTGCCAGCTCACCACGGGCGGGGAGCGCAGATACGCAGTATTTT.

V gene TRBV25-1 combines with J gene TRBJ1-1; D is perhaps TRBD1 (5 bases). The CDR3 contains 14 residues. Trimming removed 4 bases from V and 6 bases from J, with 15 bases in between. In germline, CDR1 is MGHDK, CDR2 SYGVNS. The chain's CDR3 is CASSGLKGRAEAFF. DNA for the CDR3: TGTGCCAGCAGTGGCCTAAAGGGGAGGGCTGAAGCTTTCTTT.

This chain joins TRBV6-1 and TRBJ1-1; 9 nucleotides match TRBD1. Germline CDR1 MNHNS, CDR2 SASEGT. The CDR3 is made up of 15 amino acids. With 5 bases clipped from V and 2 bases from J, the junction kept 6 bases outside the gene matches. CDR3 in DNA: TGTGCCAGCAGTCAACCGGGACAGGGCAACACTGAAGCTTTCTTT. It is translated as CASSQPGQGNTEAFF.

The rearrangement links TRBV6-1 to TRBJ2-2; D is ambiguous. The CDR3 loop spans 16 amino acids. V gave up 3 bases and J gave up 0 bases, with 11 bases separating them. Germline values: CDR1 MNHNS, CDR2 SASEGT. CDR3 sequence reads: CASSEWASSNTGELFF. The DNA for the CDR3 is TGTGCCAGCAGTGAGTGGGCTTCCTCGAACACCGGGGAGCTGTTTTTT.

This sequence joins TRBV5-1 and TRBJ2-3, with 10 positions matching TRBD1. CDR1 SGHRS and CDR2 YFSETQ come from the germline V gene. V gave up 0 bases and J gave up 3 bases; unmatched junction bases: 1. The CDR3 spans 15 residues. CDR3 in DNA: TGCGCCAGCAGCTTGGGGACAGGGGGGACAGATACGCAGTATTTT. It translates to CASSLGTGGTDTQYF.

V and J are TRBV13 and TRBJ1-2; 8 bases are shared with TRBD1. This CDR3 contains 16 residues. Germline CDR1 is PRHDT and CDR2 is FYEKMQ (reference sequence). Germline trimming cut 5 bases from V and 3 bases from J; bases unmatched to any gene: 11. The CDR3 spells CASSQGGQAIDYGYTF. The CDR3 region has the DNA TGTGCCAGCAGCCAGGGGGGACAGGCGATAGACTATGGCTACACCTTC.

The chain is built from TRBV4-1 and TRBJ2-7, with 7 bases identical to TRBD1. The length of the CDR3 is 14 residues. The germline gives CDR1 MGHRA, CDR2 YSYEKL. Losses at the gene ends were 4 bases for V and 2 bases for J; bases not matched to a gene: 5. CDR3: CASSLDRFAYEQYF. The CDR3 DNA reads TGCGCCAGCAGCCTGGACAGGTTCGCCTACGAGCAGTACTTC.

The rearrangement uses TRBV7-8 and TRBJ2-1; 9 positions agree with TRBD2. Germline V CDR1 and CDR2: SGHVS, FQNEAQ. The CDR3 is 16 amino acids. J was trimmed by 4 bases and V by 0 bases; bases with no gene match: 4. The CDR3 loop is CASSLAGRGGYNEQFF. The DNA for the CDR3 is TGTGCCAGCAGCTTAGCTGGGCGGGGGGGGTACAATGAGCAGTTCTTC.

J is TRBJ1-1 and V is TRBV7-2; D is unclear. The germline CDR1 and CDR2 sequences are SGHTA and FQGNSA. The germline V and J ends were trimmed by 0 bases and 1 base, with 6 bases remaining between them. The length of the CDR3 is 14 residues. This CDR3 is CASSLARGNTEAFF. DNA for the CDR3: TGTGCCAGCAGCTTAGCGCGAGGGAACACTGAAGCTTTCTTT.

This clone came up once. The genes are TRBV12-3 or TRBV12-4 and TRBJ2-1, with TRBD2 as a possible D gene (6 bases). The ends were cut back, 7 bases at V and 12 bases at J, with 19 bases in the middle. The CDR3 is 13 residues long. CDR3 nucleotide sequence: TGTGCCAGCACACAGGACTACGGGAGCTTGCAGTTCTTC. Translating gives CASTQDYGSLQFF.

The V gene is TRBV7-6, the J gene TRBJ1-3, with D perhaps matching TRBD1 (5 bases). Trimming pared 3 bases from V and 0 bases from J, leaving 12 bases between. The CDR3 sequence is 16 residues long. Germline lookup yields CDR1 SGHVS and CDR2 FNYEAQ. The CDR3 loop reads CASSLGGISSGNTIYF. The CDR3 DNA reads as TGTGCCAGCAGCTTGGGGGGGATATCCTCTGGAAACACCATATATTTT.

This clone has more than one count but fewer than ten. The CDR3 DNA reads as TGTGCCAGCAGTGAGGGACAGGGCAATCAGCCCCAGCATTTT. Translated: CASSEGQGNQPQHF. The J gene is TRBJ1-5, the V gene TRBV2; TRBD1 matches at 8 bases. The germline gives CDR1 SNHLY, CDR2 FYNNEI. This CDR3 is built from 14 residues. With V trimmed by 3 bases and J by 2 bases, 0 bases remained unmatched.

The V gene is TRBV27, the J gene TRBJ2-3, with 10 bases identical to TRBD2. The germline V gene has CDR1 MNHEY and CDR2 SMNVEV (reference sequence). Trimming cost V 5 bases and J 0 bases; bases outside gene matches: 11. This CDR3 has 18 residues. The CDR3 DNA reads TGTGCCAGCAGTCCAAAACCCCAACTAGCGGGGAGCACAGATACGCAGTATTTT. Translating it yields CASSPKPQLAGSTDTQYF.